The clone carrying this T cell receptor (beta chain) was seen many times. Its antigen is unknown. Read sequence stops 3 residues before the CDR3 end, and the germline J gene provides the missing end. Produced via immunoSEQ multiplex PCR; TCRdb's table is partial and in-frame only. This sample comprises about 41,000 clones, none seen once only. This sample was taken from a study of T cell clonality in common variable immunodeficiency. Study-level results: CVID subjects had higher TCRbeta clonality than healthy controls, most marked in about a third.

The CDR3 loop spans 13 amino acids. Trimming stripped 2 bases from V and 4 bases from J, with 8 bases between. The germline gives CDR1 MNHNS, CDR2 SASEGT. The chain links TRBV6-1 to TRBJ2-5, with a weak D call TRBD2 (5 bases). This TCR came from a person between 18 and 70 years old in good health. Sequencing used peripheral blood mononuclear cells. The CDR3 bases that were read are TGTGCCAGCAGTGAATGGCGGGTAGAGACC. It is translated as CASSEWRVET. The full CDR3 reads CASSEWRVETQYF.